What follows are 28 T cell receptor beta chains derived from one specimen sequenced in a study of response to subunit inactivated influenza vaccine. Via MiXCR, TCRdb re-called the RT-PCR reads, giving one row per CDR3 protein. The sample comprises hundreds of thousands of distinct CDR3 sequences, about 17% of which are singletons, and approximately 3% rests with the top ten. The specimen comprised CD4+ T cells sorted from PBMCs, sampled roughly 24 months after vaccination. Receptors were obtained from a man aged 45 to 70 who received an inactivated influenza vaccine.

Only one count was recorded for this clonotype. The chain joins TRBV4-2 to TRBJ2-2; 7 bases fit TRBD2. The V gene's germline CDR1 is LGHNA and CDR2 YNFKEQ. V trimming: 2 bases; J trimming: 4 bases; junction bases outside the gene matches: 10. The CDR3 covers 17 residues. The CDR3: CASSQIAGSGFTGELFF. The DNA for the CDR3 is TGTGCCAGCAGCCAAATAGCGGGTTCCGGCTTCACCGGGGAGCTGTTTTTT.

The chain carries TRBV20-1 and TRBJ2-7; the match to TRBD1 covers 11 bases. Germline V gene sequence: CDR1 DFQATT, CDR2 SNEGSKA (reference sequence). This CDR3 contains 15 residues. The J segment lost 2 bases and the V segment lost 1 base, leaving 4 bases of the junction unmatched. This CDR3 is CSARVGQGAAYEQYF. In DNA form, the CDR3 reads TGCAGTGCTAGAGTCGGACAGGGGGCCGCCTACGAGCAGTACTTC.

This clonotype was counted at least ten times. The chain carries TRBV5-1 and TRBJ1-4; D ambiguous. Per germline, CDR1 SGHRS and CDR2 YFSETQ. The CDR3 runs to 14 residues. V was pared by 5 bases and J by 6 bases, with 14 bases between. CDR3 sequence: CASSPSARDEKLFF. In DNA, the CDR3 is TGCGCCAGCAGTCCTTCGGCAAGAGATGAAAAACTGTTTTTT.

This clonotype was counted many times. This chain links TRBV4-2 with TRBJ2-1; perhaps TRBD2 as D (5 bases). The ends were cut back, 4 bases at V and 11 bases at J, with 12 bases in the middle. Per the germline V gene, CDR1 is LGHNA and CDR2 is YNFKEQ. The CDR3 extends over 12 amino acids. Here the CDR3 DNA reads TGTGCCAGCAGCCGGACCGGGGAGCAGCAGTTCTTC. Translated: CASSRTGEQQFF.

This clonotype has just a few counts. The rearrangement links TRBV7-2 to TRBJ2-3; D is uncertain. Per the germline V gene, CDR1 is SGHTA and CDR2 is FQGNSA. Trimming took off 2 bases at V and 4 bases at J, with 4 bases between the two ends. This CDR3 is built from 12 residues. The chain's CDR3 is CASSLFPDTQYF. In DNA, the CDR3 is TGTGCCAGCAGCTTATTTCCAGATACGCAGTATTTT.

This clonotype has a handful of counts. The chain is built from TRBV10-3 and TRBJ2-1; 9 bases line up with TRBD2. Trimming removed 3 bases from V and 4 bases from J; junction bases left unmatched: 4. Per germline, CDR1 ENHRY and CDR2 SYGVKD. The CDR3 contains 15 residues. CDR3 protein: CAISDSAGGYNEQFF. In DNA form, the CDR3 reads TGTGCCATCAGTGACAGCGCGGGAGGGTACAATGAGCAGTTCTTC.

This chain links TRBV4-1 with TRBJ1-5; a possible D gene is TRBD1 (5 bases). CDR1 and CDR2 from the germline V gene are MGHRA and YSYEKL. V was trimmed by 0 bases and J by 0 bases, leaving 15 bases between them. CDR3 length: 18 residues. In nucleotides, the CDR3 is TGCGCCAGCAGCCAAGATCCTCCAGGGCCTTATAGCAATCAGCCCCAGCATTTT. It is translated as CASSQDPPGPYSNQPQHF.

In DNA form, the CDR3 reads TGCGCCAGCAGCCAAGACAGGGAAACTTTCACAGATACGCAGTATTTT. Protein: CASSQDRETFTDTQYF. V is TRBV4-3 and J is TRBJ2-3; the D gene is possibly TRBD1 (5 bases). CDR3 length: 16 residues. The V gene lost 0 bases and the J gene lost 2 bases, with 12 bases spanning the gap. Germline assignment: CDR1 LGHNA and CDR2 YSLEER.

This clonotype turned up a few times. The chain recombines TRBV9 with TRBJ1-3, with unresolved D. Per the germline V gene, CDR1 is SGDLS and CDR2 is YYNGEE. The CDR3 has 15 residues. V was pared by 5 bases and J by 0 bases, with 12 bases between. The DNA of the CDR3 is TGTGCCAGCAGTACCGGGGAGAACTCTGGAAACACCATATATTTT. Protein sequence: CASSTGENSGNTIYF.

This clonotype was found a few times. The chain joins TRBV2 to TRBJ2-1, with D possibly TRBD2 on 6 matching bases. Per germline, CDR1 SNHLY and CDR2 FYNNEI. CDR3 length: 13 residues. Deletions cut 7 bases from V and 4 bases from J, with 11 bases between. This CDR3 reads CASTLATYNEQFF. CDR3 DNA sequence: TGTGCCAGCACGCTAGCGACTTACAATGAGCAGTTCTTC.

A few counts support this clonotype. The rearrangement joins TRBV15 to TRBJ1-1; D is undetermined. V was shortened by 0 bases and J by 2 bases, with 7 bases between the two germline ends. Germline CDR1 is LNHNV and CDR2 is YYDKDF (reference sequence). This CDR3 region has 14 residues. The CDR3 bases are TGTGCCACCAGCAGAGATTTGGATAACACTGAAGCTTTCTTT. It translates to CATSRDLDNTEAFF.

This clonotype was seen more than once but under ten times. The chain has TRBV7-2 and TRBJ2-1; perhaps TRBD1 as D (6 bases). The germline CDR1 and CDR2 sequences are SGHTA and FQGNSA. V lost 4 bases to trimming and J lost 0 bases, with 10 bases between them. This CDR3 has 15 amino acids. The CDR3: CASSWTVSSYNEQFF. Written as DNA, the CDR3 is TGTGCCAGCAGCTGGACAGTTAGCTCCTACAATGAGCAGTTCTTC.

This clonotype came up a few times. The V call is TRBV7-2, the J call TRBJ2-7; D uncertain. From germline, CDR1 is SGHTA and CDR2 FQGNSA. V was pared by 5 bases and J by 1 base, with 12 bases between. CDR3 length equals 14 residues. The DNA for the CDR3 is TGTGCCAGCAGCCAGAACTACCAATCCTACGAGCAGTACTTC. It yields the protein CASSQNYQSYEQYF.

The sample holds a few counts of this clonotype. The rearrangement joins TRBV6-4 to TRBJ1-2; 9 nucleotides align to TRBD1. The CDR3 is made up of 13 amino acids. V lost 4 bases to trimming and J lost 8 bases; unmatched junction nucleotides: 5. Germline CDR1 and CDR2: MRHNA and SNTAGT. The DNA of the CDR3 is TGTGCCAGCAGTGTAGGAGGACAGGGGGGCTACACCTTC. Translating it yields CASSVGGQGGYTF.

This clonotype was seen a handful of times. The genes are TRBV20-1 and TRBJ1-2, with D perhaps matching TRBD1 (5 bases). Trimming shortened V by 3 bases and J by 4 bases, and 12 bases separated the two germline ends. Germline V gene lookup returns CDR1 DFQATT and CDR2 SNEGSKA (reference sequence). This CDR3 region has 13 residues. In DNA form, the CDR3 reads TGCAGTGCTAGTACGGTTCAGGGCTATGGCTACACCTTC. Translating gives CSASTVQGYGYTF.

A few counts support this clonotype. The chain is built from TRBV6-5 and TRBJ2-2; unclear D gene. The CDR3 runs 16 residues. Germline loops: CDR1 MNHEY, CDR2 SVGAGI. V shed 1 base and J shed 3 bases, with 12 bases lying between them. The CDR3 protein is CASSYYRATDTGELFF. Here the CDR3 DNA reads TGTGCCAGCAGTTACTATCGCGCTACCGACACCGGGGAGCTGTTTTTT.

CDR3 protein: CASSQGQGYNSNQPQHF. The DNA of the CDR3 is TGTGCCAGCAGCCAAGGACAGGGATATAATAGCAATCAGCCCCAGCATTTT. The rearrangement uses TRBV4-2 and TRBJ1-5, with 7 nucleotides matching TRBD1. The junction had 6 bases not matched to a gene; V was cut back by 1 base and J by 0 bases. Per the germline V gene, CDR1 is LGHNA and CDR2 is YNFKEQ. The CDR3 contains 17 residues.

This chain uses TRBV5-1 with TRBJ2-1; 8 positions agree with TRBD1. The V and J ends lost 7 bases and 4 bases, in that order; junction bases with no gene match: 10. CDR3 length: 15 amino acids. The germline CDR1 and CDR2 sequences are SGHRS and YFSETQ. The CDR3 DNA follows: TGCGCCAGCGTAGACGCGGGACAGGAGTACAATGAGCAGTTCTTC. Translated, it gives CASVDAGQEYNEQFF.

The CDR3 here is CASRKPGTAYSGNTIYF. CDR3 DNA sequence: TGTGCCAGCAGAAAACCCGGGACAGCTTACTCTGGAAACACCATATATTTT. This rearrangement joins TRBV12-3 or TRBV12-4 to TRBJ1-3; 7 bases map to TRBD1. Germline trimming cut 6 bases from V and 0 bases from J; bases unmatched to any gene: 11. CDR3 length equals 17 residues.

The table lists this clonotype with many counts. The rearrangement uses TRBV12-3 or TRBV12-4 and TRBJ2-7, with 11 bases aligning to TRBD1. With V trimmed by 4 bases and J by 3 bases, 11 bases remained unmatched. The CDR3 sequence is 17 residues long. The chain's CDR3 is CASSSQDRGQPVYEQYF. The CDR3 bases are TGTGCCAGCAGTTCCCAGGACAGGGGGCAACCCGTCTACGAGCAGTACTTC.

This clonotype is labeled as medium-sized. The CDR3 DNA is TGTGCCAGCAGCCCGGCGGGTAGTCTTAATGAAAAACTGTTTTTT. It codes for CASSPAGSLNEKLFF. The chain couples TRBV3-2 to TRBJ1-4. TRBV3-2 is a known pseudogene. CDR3 length: 15 amino acids.

The chain has TRBV12-3 or TRBV12-4 and TRBJ2-7; 9 bases agree with TRBD2. The trim removed 8 bases at V and 0 bases at J, leaving 2 bases unmatched. The CDR3 has 13 residues. DNA for the CDR3: TGTGCCAGCGGGCGGGAGGGCTCCTACGAGCAGTACTTC. Translation: CASGREGSYEQYF.

This clonotype was detected only a few times. The V gene is TRBV3-1, the J gene TRBJ2-3; 7 nucleotides line up with TRBD2. CDR1 and CDR2 from the germline V gene are LGHDT and YNNKEL (reference sequence). The V segment lost 0 bases and the J segment 2 bases; nucleotides outside the gene matches: 8. There are 17 residues in the CDR3. CDR3 amino acids: CASSQDPGTTVTDTQYF. The CDR3 DNA sequence: TGTGCCAGCAGCCAAGATCCCGGGACTACCGTCACAGATACGCAGTATTTT.

The chain couples TRBV6-5 to TRBJ2-7, with D tentatively TRBD2 (6 bases). The CDR3 loop spans 17 amino acids. CDR1 and CDR2 from the germline V gene are MNHEY and SVGAGI. V was cut by 0 bases and J by 6 bases, with 21 bases left in between. CDR3: CASSYSFLTDGGGEQYF. CDR3 nucleotides: TGTGCCAGCAGTTACTCCTTTCTGACCGACGGGGGAGGCGAGCAGTACTTC.

V usage is TRBV20-1 and J usage is TRBJ2-7; 13 bases agree with TRBD2. Losses at the gene ends were 4 bases for V and 2 bases for J; bases not matched to a gene: 5. Germline V gene lookup returns CDR1 DFQATT and CDR2 SNEGSKA (reference sequence). The CDR3 is made up of 15 amino acids. CDR3 sequence: CSAKRTSGGPYEQYF. As DNA, the CDR3 is TGCAGTGCTAAAAGGACTAGCGGGGGTCCCTACGAGCAGTACTTC.

This clonotype was detected only a few times. The rearrangement joins TRBV29-1 to TRBJ2-1; no clear D. CDR3 length: 12 residues. The germline gives CDR1 SQVTM, CDR2 ANQGSEA. Trimming stripped 4 bases from V and 3 bases from J, with 7 bases between. In DNA, the CDR3 is TGCAGCGTTGGGGGTGACTACAATGAGCAGTTCTTC. Translated, it gives CSVGGDYNEQFF.

The V and J genes are TRBV5-5 and TRBJ1-1; 7 nucleotides line up with TRBD1. V shed 4 bases, J shed 3 bases, and the junction held 9 bases outside the gene matches. Germline V lookup: CDR1 SGHKS, CDR2 YYEKEE (reference sequence). The CDR3 spans 15 residues. The CDR3 here is CASSRSPDRDTEAFF. CDR3 bases: TGTGCCAGCAGCCGATCCCCAGACAGGGACACTGAAGCTTTCTTT.

This clonotype has a handful of counts. The gene calls are TRBV20-1 and TRBJ2-2; weak D call: TRBD1 (6 bases). Trimming took off 6 bases at V and 1 base at J, with 9 bases between the two ends. The CDR3 covers 13 residues. From germline, CDR1 is DFQATT and CDR2 SNEGSKA (reference sequence). In DNA form, the CDR3 reads TGCAGTGCCGGGACAATGAACACCGGGGAGCTGTTTTTT. Encoded protein: CSAGTMNTGELFF.